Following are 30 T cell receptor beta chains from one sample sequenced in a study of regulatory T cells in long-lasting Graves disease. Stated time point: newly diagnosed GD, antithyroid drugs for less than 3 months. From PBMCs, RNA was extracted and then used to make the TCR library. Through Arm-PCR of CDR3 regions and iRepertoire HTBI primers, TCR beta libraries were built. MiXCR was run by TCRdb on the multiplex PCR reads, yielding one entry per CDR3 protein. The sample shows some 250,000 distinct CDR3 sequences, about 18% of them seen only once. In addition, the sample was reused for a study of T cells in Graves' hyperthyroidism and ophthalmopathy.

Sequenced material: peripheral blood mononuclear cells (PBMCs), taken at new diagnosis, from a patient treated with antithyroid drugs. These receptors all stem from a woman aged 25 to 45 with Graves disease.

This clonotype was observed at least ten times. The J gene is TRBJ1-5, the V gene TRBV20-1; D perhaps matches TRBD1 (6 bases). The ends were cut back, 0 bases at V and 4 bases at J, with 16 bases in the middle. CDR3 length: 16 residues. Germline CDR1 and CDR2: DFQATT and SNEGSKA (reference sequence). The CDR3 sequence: CSAREGGGTYNQPQHF. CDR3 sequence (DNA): TGCAGTGCTAGAGAGGGGGGCGGGACGTATAATCAGCCCCAGCATTTT.

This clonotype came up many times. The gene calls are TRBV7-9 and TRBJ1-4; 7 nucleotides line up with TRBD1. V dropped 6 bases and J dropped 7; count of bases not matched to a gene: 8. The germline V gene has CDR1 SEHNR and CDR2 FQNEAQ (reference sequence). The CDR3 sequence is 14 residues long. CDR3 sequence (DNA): TGTGCCAGCAGTTCGACAGGGATTGTTGAAAAACTGTTTTTT. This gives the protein CASSSTGIVEKLFF.

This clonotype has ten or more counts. The DNA of the CDR3 is TGCAGTGCTAGTGTTACGGGTACCGGGGAGCTGTTTTTT. It yields the protein CSASVTGTGELFF. V gene TRBV20-1 combines with J gene TRBJ2-2; no reliable D call. The CDR3 is 13 residues long. Germline V CDR1 and CDR2: DFQATT, SNEGSKA (reference sequence). V was shortened by 3 bases and J by 5 bases, with 10 bases between the two germline ends.

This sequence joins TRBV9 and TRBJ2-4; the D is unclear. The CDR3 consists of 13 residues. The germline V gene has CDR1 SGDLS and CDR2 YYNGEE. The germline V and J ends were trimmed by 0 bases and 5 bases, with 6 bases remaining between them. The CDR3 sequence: CASSVGWENIQYF. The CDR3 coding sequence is TGTGCCAGCAGCGTAGGGTGGGAAAACATTCAGTACTTC. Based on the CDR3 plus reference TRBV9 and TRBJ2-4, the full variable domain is DSGVTQTPKHLITATGQRVTLRCSPRSGDLSVYWYQQSLDQGLQFLIQYYNGEERAKGNILERFSAQQFPDLHSELNLSSLELGDSALYFCASSVGWENIQYFGAGTRLSVL.

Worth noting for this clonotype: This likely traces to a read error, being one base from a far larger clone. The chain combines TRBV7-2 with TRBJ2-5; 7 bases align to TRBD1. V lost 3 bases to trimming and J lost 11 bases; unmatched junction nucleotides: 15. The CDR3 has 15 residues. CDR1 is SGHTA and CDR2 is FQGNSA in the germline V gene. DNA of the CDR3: TGTGCCAGCAGCTTTGGGACAGCCAACTACAATGAGCAGTACTTC. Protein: CASSFGTANYNEQYF. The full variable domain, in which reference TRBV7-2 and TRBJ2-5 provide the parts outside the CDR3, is GAGVSQSPSNKVTEKGKDVELRCDPISGHTALYWYRQSLGQGLEFLIYFQGNSAPDKSGLPSDRFSAERTGGSVSTLTIQRTQQEDSAVYLCASSFGTANYNEQYFGPGTRLLVL.

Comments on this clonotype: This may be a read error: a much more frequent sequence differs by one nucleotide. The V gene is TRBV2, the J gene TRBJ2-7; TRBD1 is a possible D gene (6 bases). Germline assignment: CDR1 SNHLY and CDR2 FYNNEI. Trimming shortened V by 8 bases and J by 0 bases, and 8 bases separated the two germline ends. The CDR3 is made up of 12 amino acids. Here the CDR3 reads CASWDISYEQYF. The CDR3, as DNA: TGTGCCAGCTGGGACATCTCCTACGAGCAGTACTTC.

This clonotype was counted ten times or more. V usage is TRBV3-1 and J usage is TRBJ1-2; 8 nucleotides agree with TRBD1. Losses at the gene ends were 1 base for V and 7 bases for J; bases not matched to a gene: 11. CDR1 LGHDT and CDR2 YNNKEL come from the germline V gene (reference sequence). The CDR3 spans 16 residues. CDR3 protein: CASSQGVGQGGGGYTF. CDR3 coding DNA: TGTGCCAGCAGCCAAGGCGTTGGACAGGGAGGGGGTGGCTACACCTTC.

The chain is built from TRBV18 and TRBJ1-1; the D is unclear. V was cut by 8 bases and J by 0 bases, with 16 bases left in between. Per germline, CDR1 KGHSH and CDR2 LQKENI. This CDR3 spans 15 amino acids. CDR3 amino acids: CASTNEGIMNTEAFF. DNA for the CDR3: TGTGCCAGCACCAATGAGGGAATTATGAACACTGAAGCTTTCTTT.

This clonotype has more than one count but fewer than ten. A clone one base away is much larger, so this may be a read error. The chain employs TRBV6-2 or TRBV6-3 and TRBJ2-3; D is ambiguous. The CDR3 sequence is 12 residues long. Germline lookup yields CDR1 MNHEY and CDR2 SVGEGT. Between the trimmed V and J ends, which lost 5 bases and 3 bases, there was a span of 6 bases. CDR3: CASSGNTDTQYF. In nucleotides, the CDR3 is TGTGCCAGCAGTGGAAATACAGATACGCAGTATTTT.

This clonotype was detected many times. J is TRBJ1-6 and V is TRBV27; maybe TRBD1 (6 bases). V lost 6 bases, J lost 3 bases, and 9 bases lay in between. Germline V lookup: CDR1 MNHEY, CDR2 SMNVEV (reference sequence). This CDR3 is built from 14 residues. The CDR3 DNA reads TGTGCCAGCAGGGGGGCGTTCTATAATTCACCCCTCCACTTT. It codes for CASRGAFYNSPLHF.

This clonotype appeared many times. CDR3 nucleotide sequence: TGTGCCAGCAGCATCCTCCCGACGGATCTTTATGGCTACACCTTC. Its protein product is CASSILPTDLYGYTF. V usage is TRBV7-9 and J usage is TRBJ1-2; D gene unclear. V lost 5 bases to trimming and J lost 5 bases, with 18 bases between them. This CDR3 contains 15 residues. CDR1 is SEHNR and CDR2 is FQNEAQ in the germline V gene (reference sequence).

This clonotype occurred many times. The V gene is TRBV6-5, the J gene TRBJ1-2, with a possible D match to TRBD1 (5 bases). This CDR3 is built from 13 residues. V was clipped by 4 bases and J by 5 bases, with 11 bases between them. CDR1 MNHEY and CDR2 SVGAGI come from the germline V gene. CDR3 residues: CASSWGVSYGYTF. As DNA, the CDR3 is TGTGCCAGCAGTTGGGGGGTGTCTTATGGCTACACCTTC.

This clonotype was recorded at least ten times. CDR3 loop: CASSEARAGYTF. In DNA form, the CDR3 reads TGTGCCAGCAGTGAGGCCCGAGCTGGCTACACCTTC. This chain uses TRBV6-1 with TRBJ1-2; D unresolved. There are 12 residues in the CDR3. The V and J ends lost 3 bases and 7 bases respectively, with 9 bases between them. Per germline, CDR1 MNHNS and CDR2 SASEGT.

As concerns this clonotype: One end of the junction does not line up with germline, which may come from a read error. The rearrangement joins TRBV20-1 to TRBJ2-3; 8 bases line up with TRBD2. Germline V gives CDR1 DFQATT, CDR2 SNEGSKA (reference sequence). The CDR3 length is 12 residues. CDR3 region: CSTSGLTDTQYF. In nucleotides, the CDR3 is TGCAGTACTAGCGGCCTGACAGATACGCAGTATTTT.

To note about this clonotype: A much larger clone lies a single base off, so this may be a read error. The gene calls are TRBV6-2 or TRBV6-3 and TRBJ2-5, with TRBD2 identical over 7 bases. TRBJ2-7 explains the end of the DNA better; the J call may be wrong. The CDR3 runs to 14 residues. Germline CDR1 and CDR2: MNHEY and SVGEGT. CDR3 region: CVSRLGGNSYEQYF. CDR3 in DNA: TGTGTCAGCAGGCTCGGGGGGAACTCCTACGAGCAGTACTTC.

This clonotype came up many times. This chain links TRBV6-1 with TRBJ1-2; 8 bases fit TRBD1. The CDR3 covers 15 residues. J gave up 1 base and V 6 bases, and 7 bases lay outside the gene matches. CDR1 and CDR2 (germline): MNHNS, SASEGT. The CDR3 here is CASSARTGNNYGYTF. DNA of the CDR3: TGTGCCAGCAGCGCAAGGACAGGGAATAACTATGGCTACACCTTC.

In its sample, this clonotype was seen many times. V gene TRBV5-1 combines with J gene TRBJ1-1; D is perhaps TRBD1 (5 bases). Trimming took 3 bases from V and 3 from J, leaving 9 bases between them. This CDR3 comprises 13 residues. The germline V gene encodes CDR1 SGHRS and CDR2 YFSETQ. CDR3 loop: CASSSLGDTEAFF. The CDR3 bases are TGCGCCAGCAGCTCCCTGGGGGACACTGAAGCTTTCTTT.

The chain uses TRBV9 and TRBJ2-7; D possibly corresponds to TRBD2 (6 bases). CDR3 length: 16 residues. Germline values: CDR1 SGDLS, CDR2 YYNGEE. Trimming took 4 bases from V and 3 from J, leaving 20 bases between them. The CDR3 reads CASSQGGQPSSYEQYF. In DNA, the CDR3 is TGTGCCAGCAGCCAAGGAGGGCAGCCGTCAAGCTACGAGCAGTACTTC.

CDR3 nucleotide sequence: TGTGCCAGCAGCAATCTGGGGGACACCTCTGGAAACACCATATATTTT. Its translation is CASSNLGDTSGNTIYF. This chain joins TRBV7-9 and TRBJ1-3; D might be TRBD1 (6 bases). This CDR3 has 16 amino acids. Germline V gene data show CDR1 as SEHNR and CDR2 as FQNEAQ (reference sequence). With 5 bases removed from V and 0 bases from J, the gap between germline ends came to 14 bases.

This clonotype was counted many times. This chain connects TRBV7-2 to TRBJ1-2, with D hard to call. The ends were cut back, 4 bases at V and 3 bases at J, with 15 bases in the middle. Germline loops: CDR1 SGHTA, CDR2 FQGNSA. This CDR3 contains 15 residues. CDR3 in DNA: TGTGCCAGCAGCTCTCAGCAGGCTCTATACTATGGCTACACCTTC. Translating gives CASSSQQALYYGYTF.

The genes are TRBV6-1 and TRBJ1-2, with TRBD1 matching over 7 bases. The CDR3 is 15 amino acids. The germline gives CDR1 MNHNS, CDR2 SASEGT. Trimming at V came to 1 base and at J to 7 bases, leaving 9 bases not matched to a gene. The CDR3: CASSEGGTALGGYTF. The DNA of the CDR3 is TGTGCCAGCAGTGAAGGGGGGACAGCTCTAGGTGGCTACACCTTC.

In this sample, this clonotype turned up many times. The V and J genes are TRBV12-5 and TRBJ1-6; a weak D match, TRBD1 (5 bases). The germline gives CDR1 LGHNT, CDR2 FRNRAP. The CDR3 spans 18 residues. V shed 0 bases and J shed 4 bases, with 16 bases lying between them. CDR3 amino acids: CASGLVHPRTTYNSPLHF. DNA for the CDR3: TGTGCTAGTGGTTTGGTACATCCCCGGACAACTTATAATTCACCCCTCCACTTT.

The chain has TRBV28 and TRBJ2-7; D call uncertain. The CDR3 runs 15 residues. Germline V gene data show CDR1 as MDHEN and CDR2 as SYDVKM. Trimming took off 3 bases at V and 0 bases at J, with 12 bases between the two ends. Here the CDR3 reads CASSFSSLGSYEQYF. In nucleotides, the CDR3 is TGTGCCAGCAGTTTTTCGAGTTTGGGCTCCTACGAGCAGTACTTC. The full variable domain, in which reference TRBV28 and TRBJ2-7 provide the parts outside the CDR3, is DVKVTQSSRYLVKRTGEKVFLECVQDMDHENMFWYRQDPGLGLRLIYFSYDVKMKEKGDIPEGYSVSREKKERFSLILESASTNQTSMYLCASSFSSLGSYEQYFGPGTRLTVT.

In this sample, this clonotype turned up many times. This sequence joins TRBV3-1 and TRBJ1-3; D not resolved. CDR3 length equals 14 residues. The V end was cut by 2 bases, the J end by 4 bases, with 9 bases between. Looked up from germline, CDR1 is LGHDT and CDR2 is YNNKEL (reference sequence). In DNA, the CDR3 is TGTGCCAGCAGCCAACAGCCTCTCGGAAACACCATATATTTT. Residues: CASSQQPLGNTIYF.

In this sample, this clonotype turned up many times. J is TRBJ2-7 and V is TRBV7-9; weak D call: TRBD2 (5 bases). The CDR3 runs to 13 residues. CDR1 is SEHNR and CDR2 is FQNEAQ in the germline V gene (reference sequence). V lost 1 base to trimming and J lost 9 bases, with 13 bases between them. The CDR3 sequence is CASSLGGPAGQYF. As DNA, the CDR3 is TGTGCCAGCAGCTTAGGGGGTCCGGCGGGGCAGTACTTC. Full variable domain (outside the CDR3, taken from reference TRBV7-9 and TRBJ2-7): DTGVSQNPRHKITKRGQNVTFRCDPISEHNRLYWYRQTLGQGPEFLTYFQNEAQLEKSRLLSDRFSAERPKGSFSTLEIQRTEQGDSAMYLCASSLGGPAGQYFGPGTRLTVT.

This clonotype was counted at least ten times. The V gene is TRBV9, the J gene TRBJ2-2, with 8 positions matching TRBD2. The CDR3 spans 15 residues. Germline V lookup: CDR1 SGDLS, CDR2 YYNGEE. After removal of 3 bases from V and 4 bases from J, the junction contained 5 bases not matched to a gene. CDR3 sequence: CASSELAGRTGELFF. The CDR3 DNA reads TGTGCCAGCAGCGAATTAGCGGGGCGCACCGGGGAGCTGTTTTTT.

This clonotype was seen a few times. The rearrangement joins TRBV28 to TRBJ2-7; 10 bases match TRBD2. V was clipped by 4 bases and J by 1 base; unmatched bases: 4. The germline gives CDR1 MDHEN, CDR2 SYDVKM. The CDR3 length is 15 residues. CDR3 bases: TGTGCCAGCAGTTCCGGGACTAGCGTGTCCTACGAGCAGTACTTC. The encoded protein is CASSSGTSVSYEQYF.

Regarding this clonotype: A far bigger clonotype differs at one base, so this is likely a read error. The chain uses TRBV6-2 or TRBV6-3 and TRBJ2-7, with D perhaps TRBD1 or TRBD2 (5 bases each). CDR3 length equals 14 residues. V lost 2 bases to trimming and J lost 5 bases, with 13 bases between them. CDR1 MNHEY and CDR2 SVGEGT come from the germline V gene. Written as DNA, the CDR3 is TGTGCCAGCAGTTACGGGGCGGAGGCCCACGAGCAGTACTTC. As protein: CASSYGAEAHEQYF.

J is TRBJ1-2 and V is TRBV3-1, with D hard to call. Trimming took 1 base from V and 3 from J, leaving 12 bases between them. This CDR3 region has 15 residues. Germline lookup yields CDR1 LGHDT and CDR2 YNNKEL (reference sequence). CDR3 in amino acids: CASSQGSQQYYGYTF. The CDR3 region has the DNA TGTGCCAGCAGCCAAGGATCTCAGCAGTACTATGGCTACACCTTC.

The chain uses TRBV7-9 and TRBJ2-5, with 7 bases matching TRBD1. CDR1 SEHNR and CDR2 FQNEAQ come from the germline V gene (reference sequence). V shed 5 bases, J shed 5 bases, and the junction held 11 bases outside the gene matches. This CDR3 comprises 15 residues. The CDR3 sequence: CASSLLQGMGETQYF. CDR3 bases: TGTGCCAGCAGCCTGTTACAGGGGATGGGGGAGACCCAGTACTTC.